Below, 2 T cell receptor beta chains from the same sample are listed, as sequenced in a study of OX40 agonist ivuxolimab in advanced cancers. Here immunoSEQ multiplex PCR was the method, and the copy in TCRdb shows in-frame clones only, minus some. The sample carries more than 75,000 clones, approximately 80% recorded once. Here the sequenced sample was CD4+ or CD8+ T cells sorted from blood, taken in a trial of the OX40 agonist ivuxolimab. Receptor source: an adult with an advanced solid tumor such as melanoma, head and neck, liver or kidney cancer.

This clone was counted a single time. V gene TRBV5-5 combines with J gene TRBJ2-1, with TRBD2 matching 7 bases. Germline V gives CDR1 SGHKS, CDR2 YYEKEE (reference sequence). There are 11 residues in the CDR3. V shed 4 bases and J 8 bases; nucleotides not matched to a gene: 0. CDR3 region: CASSGLDEQFF. The DNA for the CDR3 is TGTGCCAGCAGCGGACTAGATGAGCAGTTCTTC.

This chain joins TRBV7-2 and TRBJ2-7; weak D call: TRBD2 (6 bases). CDR1 is SGHTA, CDR2 FQGNSA, per germline. The CDR3 has 17 amino acids. V lost 1 base and J lost 4, with 20 bases in between. CDR3 in amino acids: CASSLDLLVKGRYEQYF. The CDR3 nucleotides are TGTGCCAGCAGCTTAGACCTCCTAGTTAAGGGGAGGTACGAGCAGTACTTC.